A selection of T cell receptor beta chains follows, all from one sample in a study of blood T cells in healthy people across ages. MiXCR was run by TCRdb on the 5' RACE reads, yielding one entry per CDR3 protein. The sample shows roughly 680,000 distinct CDR3 sequences, around 49% of them seen only once. The sample taken for sequencing was blood. The receptors come from an older woman in good health. The conserved cysteine and the conserved F or W are not part of the CDR3 here. Each record gives: clone size, J gene, V gene, CDR3 protein. Clone size appears in some rows only: once, few, many, or a class for an expanded clone.

many | TRBJ2-7 | TRBV3-1 | ASSQGTDSYEQY
. | TRBJ2-3 | TRBV4-3 | ASSRYRLAGGTSTDTQY
few | TRBJ1-6 | TRBV2 | ASSLRGANSPLH
once | TRBJ1-2 | TRBV18 | ASPPETDGGYT
. | TRBJ1-2 | TRBV6-6 | ASSDLTRQGYGYT
. | TRBJ1-2 | TRBV5-1 | ASSLDSWQSGGYT
. | . | TRBV3-1 | ASSQGIGDYEQY
. | TRBJ2-7 | TRBV6-1 | ASSVVGERSYEQY
. | TRBJ2-7 | TRBV7-2 | ASSLASAQKSYEQY
many | TRBJ2-4 | TRBV20-1 | SAIGQLAKNIQY
. | TRBJ1-1 | TRBV5-1 | ASSLLPLDRGNTEAF
. | TRBJ2-5 | TRBV28 | ASSLPPTGPKETQY
. | TRBJ2-7 | TRBV20-1 | SARDPAGLTYEQY
. | TRBJ1-3 | TRBV29-1 | SVWTTNSGNTIY
. | TRBJ2-7 | TRBV7-2 | ASSVSSGRWYEQY
. | TRBJ1-3 | TRBV7-9 | ATRDRGNTIY
. | TRBJ2-5 | TRBV5-6 | ASSPGTGDQETQY
. | TRBJ1-1 | TRBV10-3 | ATRDTGVEAF
. | TRBJ1-2 | TRBV30 | AWHRGNYGYT
. | TRBJ2-1 | TRBV2 | ASSTFNEQF
. | TRBJ1-2 | TRBV4-2 | ASSQGRGRSNYGYT
. | TRBJ2-7 | TRBV6-6 | ASVGTSIHEQY
few | TRBJ1-4 | TRBV29-1 | SVTGLANEKLF
. | TRBJ1-2 | TRBV15 | ATSSKQGGIDGYT
many | TRBJ2-1 | TRBV29-1 | SVVGSGRPTVHEQF
few | TRBJ2-1 | TRBV7-3 | ASSPGFSEQF
. | . | TRBV6-5 | ASSYPQREGFEQY
. | TRBJ2-1 | TRBV6-6 | AIGLSSYNEQF
. | TRBJ1-1 | TRBV11-3 | ASSFKGAEAF
. | TRBJ2-7 | TRBV7-9 | ASSPIRDKHSYEQY
. | TRBJ2-4 | TRBV4-3 | ASSQGVYGGAKNTQY
few | TRBJ1-1 | TRBV20-1 | SAANYKNTEAF
few | TRBJ2-1 | TRBV29-1 | SVEDLRAESSYNEQF
. | TRBJ2-1 | TRBV14 | ASSRDRDGNNEQF
. | TRBJ2-7 | TRBV4-3 | ASSQGFSGTYEQY
few | TRBJ2-3 | TRBV20-1 | SARGSSGTQY
. | TRBJ2-2 | TRBV7-2 | ASSFGGTANTGELF
. | TRBJ2-5 | TRBV9 | ASGRDLTQETQY
. | TRBJ2-3 | TRBV20-1 | SARADRYTQY
few | TRBJ1-2 | TRBV27 | ASSDQPWQAIYGYT
. | TRBJ2-7 | TRBV11-1 | ASSSTTGGLGYEQY
few | TRBJ2-1 | TRBV7-2 | ASSLGSSGLYNEQF
. | TRBJ2-3 | TRBV5-1 | ASSLLAPEWFDTDTQY
. | TRBJ2-3 | TRBV20-1 | SGTRLGSRSTDTQY
few | TRBJ2-1 | TRBV5-1 | ASSLVGSGSNEQF
. | TRBJ2-1 | TRBV29-1 | SVRKLESNEQF
. | . | TRBV18 | ASSSTGQAIYEQY
few | TRBJ2-5 | TRBV2 | ASTGVGQIQETQY
. | TRBJ2-1 | TRBV6-1 | AILTRRGDNEQF
. | TRBJ1-1 | TRBV7-2 | ASSLVPGMNTEAF
. | TRBJ1-4 | TRBV7-3 | ASSLIGGEKLF
. | TRBJ2-7 | TRBV27 | AGSLGPSGGYEQY
. | TRBJ2-2 | TRBV11-2 | ASSPRTGGYTGELF
. | TRBJ2-7 | TRBV5-4 | ASSLGLMDKQY
. | TRBJ2-5 | TRBV7-2 | ASSSDSGRARETQY
. | . | TRBV28 | ASSWTGGVYEQY
. | TRBJ2-7 | TRBV2 | ASNRDSISYEQY
. | TRBJ2-7 | TRBV28 | ASSLWSVGDYEQY
many | TRBJ2-3 | TRBV3-1 | ASSQVDPGLGGPADTQY